This T cell receptor (beta chain) emerged from a study of T cell responses to AZD1222 COVID-19 vaccine. This CDR3 comprises 16 residues. Germline CDR1 reads KGHSY; CDR2 reads FQNENV. The V gene lost 2 bases and the J gene lost 6 bases, with 17 bases spanning the gap. Data came from immunoSEQ multiplex PCR; TCRdb stores just in-frame clones and leaves some out. The table shows more than 150,000 clones, with about 87% occurring only once. V and J are TRBV16 and TRBJ1-5; weak D call: TRBD1 (6 bases). The sample consisted of peripheral blood, taken on day 0 of AZD1222 vaccination. This clonotype was sampled from an adult in good health. The CDR3, as DNA: TGTGCCAGCAGCCAAGCGGGGGGCAGGGCAGGTCAGCCCCAGCATTTT. Its protein product is CASSQAGGRAGQPQHF. Full variable domain (remainder filled in from reference TRBV16 and TRBJ1-5): GEEVAQTPKHLVRGEGQKAKLYCAPIKGHSYVFWYQQVLKNEFKFLISFQNENVFDETGMPKERFSAKCLPNSPCSLEIQATKLEDSAVYFCASSQAGGRAGQPQHFGDGTRLSIL.